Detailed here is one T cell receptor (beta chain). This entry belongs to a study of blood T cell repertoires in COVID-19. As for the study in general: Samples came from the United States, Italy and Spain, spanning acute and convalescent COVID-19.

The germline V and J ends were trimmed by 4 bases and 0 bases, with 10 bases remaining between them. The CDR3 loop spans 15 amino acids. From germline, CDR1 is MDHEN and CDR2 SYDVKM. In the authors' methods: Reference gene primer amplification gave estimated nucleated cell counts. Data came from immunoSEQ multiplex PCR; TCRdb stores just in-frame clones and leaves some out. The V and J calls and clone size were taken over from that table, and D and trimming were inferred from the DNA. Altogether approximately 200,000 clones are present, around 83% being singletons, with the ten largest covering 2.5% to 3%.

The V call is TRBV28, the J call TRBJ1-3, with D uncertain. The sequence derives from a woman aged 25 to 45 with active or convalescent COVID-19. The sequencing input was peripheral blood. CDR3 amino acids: CASSSGLSSGNTIYF. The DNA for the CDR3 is TGTGCCAGCAGTTCGGGATTAAGCTCTGGAAACACCATATATTTT.